The TCR beta chain under discussion was sequenced for a study of technical replicates of blood from a few donors. Profiling relied on immunoSEQ multiplex PCR, and the TCRdb table lists in-frame clones only, not all of them. The sample records about 97,000 clones, 95% to 96% being singletons. CDR1 MNHEY and CDR2 SVGAGI come from the germline V gene. Germline trimming cut 4 bases from V and 3 bases from J; bases unmatched to any gene: 5. CDR3 length: 15 residues. V gene TRBV6-5 combines with J gene TRBJ2-2; 7 positions match TRBD1. The clonotype originates from a human donor in good health. Sequencing was done on a sample of T cells isolated from PBMCs. CDR3 bases: TGTGCCAGCAGTTTAAGGGGGCCGGACACCGGGGAGCTGTTTTTT. Its translation is CASSLRGPDTGELFF.